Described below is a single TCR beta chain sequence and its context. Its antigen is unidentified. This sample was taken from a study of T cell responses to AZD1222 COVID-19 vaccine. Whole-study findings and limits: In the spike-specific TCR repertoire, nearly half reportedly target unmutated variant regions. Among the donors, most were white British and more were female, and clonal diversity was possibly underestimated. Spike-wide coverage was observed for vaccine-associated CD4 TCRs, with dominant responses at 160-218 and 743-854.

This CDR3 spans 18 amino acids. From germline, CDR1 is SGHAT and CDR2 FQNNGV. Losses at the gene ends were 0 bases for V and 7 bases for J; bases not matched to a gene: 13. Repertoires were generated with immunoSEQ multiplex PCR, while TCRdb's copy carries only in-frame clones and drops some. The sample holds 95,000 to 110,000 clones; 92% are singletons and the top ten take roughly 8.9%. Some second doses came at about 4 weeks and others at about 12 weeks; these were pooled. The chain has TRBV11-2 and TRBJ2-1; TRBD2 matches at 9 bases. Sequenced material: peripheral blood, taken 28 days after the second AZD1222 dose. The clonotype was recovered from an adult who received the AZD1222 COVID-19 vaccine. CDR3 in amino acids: CASSLDSLFLAGRNEQFF. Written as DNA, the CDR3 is TGTGCCAGCAGCTTAGATTCTTTGTTCCTAGCGGGGAGGAATGAGCAGTTCTTC.